This section outlines one T cell receptor (beta chain) sequence together with its context. These data originate in a study of blood T cell repertoires in COVID-19. Study-level background: In each case, the material was cDNA or gDNA derived from T cells, B-cell-depleted T cells, or PBMCs.

The V end lost 2 bases, the J end lost 1 base, and 9 bases lay between the germline ends. The CDR3 covers 14 residues. The germline CDR1 and CDR2 sequences are SGDLS and YYNGEE. Source study methods: From reference gene primer amplification, estimates of nucleated cell counts were derived. Generated by immunoSEQ multiplex PCR, the TCRdb table keeps only in-frame clones and is missing some. V and J calls and clone size are as listed in that table; D and trimming were resolved from the DNA. The data show about 62,000 clones, 70% to 90% seen once. The J gene is TRBJ1-1, the V gene TRBV9; D gene unclear. The sequenced sample consisted of peripheral blood. The origin of this receptor is a man aged 65 to 85 with acute or convalescent COVID-19. CDR3 sequence (DNA): TGTGCCAGCAGCGTCCGGGCGGGGAACACTGAAGCTTTCTTT. Its translation: CASSVRAGNTEAFF.